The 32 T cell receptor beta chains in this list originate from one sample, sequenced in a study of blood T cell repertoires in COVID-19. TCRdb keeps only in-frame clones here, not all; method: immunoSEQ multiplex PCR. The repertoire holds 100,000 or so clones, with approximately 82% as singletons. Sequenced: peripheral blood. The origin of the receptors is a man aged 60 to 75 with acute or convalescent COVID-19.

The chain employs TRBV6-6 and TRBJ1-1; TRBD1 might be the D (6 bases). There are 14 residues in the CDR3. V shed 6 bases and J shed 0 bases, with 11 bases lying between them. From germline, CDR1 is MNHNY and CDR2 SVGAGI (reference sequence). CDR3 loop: CASRLTGMNTEAFF. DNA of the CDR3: TGTGCCAGCAGACTAACAGGGATGAACACTGAAGCTTTCTTT.

CDR3 protein: CGSGLWNTEAFF. The CDR3, as DNA: TGTGGATCAGGACTGTGGAACACTGAAGCTTTCTTT. This rearrangement joins TRBV19 to TRBJ1-1; no clear D. Per germline, CDR1 LNHDA and CDR2 SQIVND (reference sequence). This CDR3 has 12 residues.

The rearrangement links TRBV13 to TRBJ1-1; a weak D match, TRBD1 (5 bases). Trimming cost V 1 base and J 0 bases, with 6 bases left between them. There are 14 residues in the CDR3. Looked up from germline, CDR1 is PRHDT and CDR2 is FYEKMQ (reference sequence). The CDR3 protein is CASSLAGVNTEAFF. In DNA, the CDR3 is TGTGCCAGCAGCTTAGCGGGGGTGAACACTGAAGCTTTCTTT.

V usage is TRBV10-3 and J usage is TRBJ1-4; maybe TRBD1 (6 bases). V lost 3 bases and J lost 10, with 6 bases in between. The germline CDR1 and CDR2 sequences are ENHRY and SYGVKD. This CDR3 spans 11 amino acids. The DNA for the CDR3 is TGTGCCATCAGTGAAGGGGGAAAACTGTTTTTT. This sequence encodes CAISEGGKLFF.

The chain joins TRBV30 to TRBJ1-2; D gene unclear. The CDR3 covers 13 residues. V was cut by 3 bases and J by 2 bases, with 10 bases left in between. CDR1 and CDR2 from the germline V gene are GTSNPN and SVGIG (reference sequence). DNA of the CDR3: TGTGCCTGGAGCATTTCACTCAACTATGGCTACACCTTC. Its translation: CAWSISLNYGYTF. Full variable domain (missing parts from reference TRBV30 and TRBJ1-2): SQTIHQWPATLVQPVGSPLSLECTVEGTSNPNLYWYRQAAGRGLQLLFYSVGIGQISSEVPQNLSASRPQDRQFILSSKKLLLSDSGFYLCAWSISLNYGYTFGSGTRLTVV.

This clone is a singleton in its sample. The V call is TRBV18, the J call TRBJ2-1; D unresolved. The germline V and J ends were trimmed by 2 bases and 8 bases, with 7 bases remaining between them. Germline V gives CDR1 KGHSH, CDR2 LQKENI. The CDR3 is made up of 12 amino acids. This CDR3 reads CASSPIRDEQFF. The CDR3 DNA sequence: TGTGCCAGCTCACCAATTCGGGATGAGCAGTTCTTC.

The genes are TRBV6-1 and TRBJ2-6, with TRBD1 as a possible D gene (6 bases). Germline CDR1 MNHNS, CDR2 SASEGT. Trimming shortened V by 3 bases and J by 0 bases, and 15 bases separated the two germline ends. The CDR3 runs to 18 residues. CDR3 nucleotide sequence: TGTGCCAGCAGTGACACCGGGACACCTAGCTCTGGGGCCAACGTCCTGACTTTC. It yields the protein CASSDTGTPSSGANVLTF.

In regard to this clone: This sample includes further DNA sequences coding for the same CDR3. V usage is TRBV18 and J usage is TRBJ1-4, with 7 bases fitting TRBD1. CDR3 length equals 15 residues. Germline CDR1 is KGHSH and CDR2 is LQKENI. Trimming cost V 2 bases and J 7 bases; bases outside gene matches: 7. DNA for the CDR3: TGTGCCAGCTCACCAAGGCGTCAGGGGGGTGAAAAACTGTTTTTT. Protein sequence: CASSPRRQGGEKLFF.

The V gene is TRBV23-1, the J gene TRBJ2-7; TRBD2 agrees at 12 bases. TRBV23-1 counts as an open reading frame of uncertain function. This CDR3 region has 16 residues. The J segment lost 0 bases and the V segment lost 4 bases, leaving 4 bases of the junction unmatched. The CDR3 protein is CASSPSGRAFSYEQYV. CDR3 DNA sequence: TGCGCCAGCAGTCCTAGCGGGAGGGCCTTCTCCTACGAGCAGTACGTC.

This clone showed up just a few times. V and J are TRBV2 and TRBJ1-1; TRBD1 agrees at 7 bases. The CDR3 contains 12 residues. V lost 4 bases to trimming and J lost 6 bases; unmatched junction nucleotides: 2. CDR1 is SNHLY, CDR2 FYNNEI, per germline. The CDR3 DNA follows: TGTGCCAGCAGTGGACAGGGCCCTGAAGCTTTCTTT. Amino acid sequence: CASSGQGPEAFF.

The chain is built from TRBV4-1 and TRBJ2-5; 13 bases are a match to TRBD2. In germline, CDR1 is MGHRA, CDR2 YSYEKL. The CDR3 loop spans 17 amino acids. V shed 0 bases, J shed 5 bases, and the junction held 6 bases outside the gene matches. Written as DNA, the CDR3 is TGCGCCAGCAGCCAAGACCGGGGACTAGCGGGGATGGAGACCCAGTACTTC. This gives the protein CASSQDRGLAGMETQYF.

CDR3 coding DNA: TGCAGTGCTACCTCAGGGCATGAGCAGTTCTTC. Translating it yields CSATSGHEQFF. The chain carries TRBV20-1 and TRBJ2-1; a weak D match, TRBD1 (5 bases). Trimming removed 4 bases at V and 8 bases at J, with 9 bases between. Germline V lookup: CDR1 DFQATT, CDR2 SNEGSKA (reference sequence). CDR3 length: 11 amino acids.

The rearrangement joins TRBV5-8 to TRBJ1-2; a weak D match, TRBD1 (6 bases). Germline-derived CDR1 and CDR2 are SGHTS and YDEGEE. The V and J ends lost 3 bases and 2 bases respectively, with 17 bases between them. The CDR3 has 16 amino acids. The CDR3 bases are TGTGCCAGCAGCTCGAACCAGGGGACCTTGAACTATGGCTACACCTTC. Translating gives CASSSNQGTLNYGYTF.

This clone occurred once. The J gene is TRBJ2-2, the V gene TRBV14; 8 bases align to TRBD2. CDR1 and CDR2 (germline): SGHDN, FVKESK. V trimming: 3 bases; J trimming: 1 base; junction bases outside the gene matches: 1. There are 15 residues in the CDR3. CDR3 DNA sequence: TGTGCCAGCAGCCAGAGCGGGAGGAACACCGGGGAGCTGTTTTTT. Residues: CASSQSGRNTGELFF. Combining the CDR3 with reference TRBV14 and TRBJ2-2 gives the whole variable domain EAGVTQFPSHSVIEKGQTVTLRCDPISGHDNLYWYRRVMGKEIKFLLHFVKESKQDESGMPNNRFLAERTGGTYSTLKVQPAELEDSGVYFCASSQSGRNTGELFFGEGSRLTVL.

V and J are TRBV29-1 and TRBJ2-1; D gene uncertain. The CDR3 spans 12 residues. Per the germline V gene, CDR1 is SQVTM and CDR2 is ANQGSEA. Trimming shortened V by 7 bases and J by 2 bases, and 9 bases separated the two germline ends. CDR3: CSASGTYNEQFF. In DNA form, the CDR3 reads TGCAGCGCGTCTGGCACCTACAATGAGCAGTTCTTC.

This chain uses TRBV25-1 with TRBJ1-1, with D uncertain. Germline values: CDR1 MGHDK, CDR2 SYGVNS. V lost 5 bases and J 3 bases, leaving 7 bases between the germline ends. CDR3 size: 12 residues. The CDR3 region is CASSYSHTEAFF. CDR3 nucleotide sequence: TGTGCCAGCAGTTATTCCCACACTGAAGCTTTCTTT.

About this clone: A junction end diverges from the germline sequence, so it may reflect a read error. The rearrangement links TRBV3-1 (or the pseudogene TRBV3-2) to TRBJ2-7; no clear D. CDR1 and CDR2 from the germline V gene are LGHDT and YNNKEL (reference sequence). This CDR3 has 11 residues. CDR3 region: CASSQSSEQYF. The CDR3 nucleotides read TGTGCCAGCAGCCAATCCTCCGAGCAGTACTTC.

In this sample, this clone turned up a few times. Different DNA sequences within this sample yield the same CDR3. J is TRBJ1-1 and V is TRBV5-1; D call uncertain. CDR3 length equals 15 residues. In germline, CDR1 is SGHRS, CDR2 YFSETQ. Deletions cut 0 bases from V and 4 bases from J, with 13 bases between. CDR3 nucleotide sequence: TGCGCCAGCAGCTTGGCCGCTGGCGGTGGCACTGAAGCTTTCTTT. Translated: CASSLAAGGGTEAFF.

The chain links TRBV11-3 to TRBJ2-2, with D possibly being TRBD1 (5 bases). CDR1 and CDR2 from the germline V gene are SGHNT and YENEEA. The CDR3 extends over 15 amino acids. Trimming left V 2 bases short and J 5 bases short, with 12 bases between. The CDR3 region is CASSLTLSGTGELFF. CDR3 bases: TGTGCCAGCAGCTTAACTCTCTCAGGGACCGGGGAGCTGTTTTTT.

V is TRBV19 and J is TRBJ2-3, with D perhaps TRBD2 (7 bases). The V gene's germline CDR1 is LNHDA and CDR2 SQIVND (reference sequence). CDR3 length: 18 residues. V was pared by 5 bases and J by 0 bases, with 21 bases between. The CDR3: CASSLGWRGRRSTDTQYF. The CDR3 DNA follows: TGTGCCAGTAGTTTAGGATGGCGGGGGCGCCGCAGCACAGATACGCAGTATTTT.

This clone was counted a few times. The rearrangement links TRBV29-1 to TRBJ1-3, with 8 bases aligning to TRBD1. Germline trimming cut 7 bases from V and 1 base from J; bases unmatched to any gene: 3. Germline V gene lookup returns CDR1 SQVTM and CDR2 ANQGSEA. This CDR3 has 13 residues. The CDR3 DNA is TGCAGCGCCAGGACAGGGTCTGGAAACACCATATATTTT. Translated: CSARTGSGNTIYF. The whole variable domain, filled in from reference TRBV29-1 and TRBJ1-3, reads SAVISQKPSRDICQRGTSLTIQCQVDSQVTMMFWYRQQPGQSLTLIATANQGSEATYESGFVIDKFPISRPNLTFSTLTVSNMSPEDSSIYLCSARTGSGNTIYFGEGSWLTVV.

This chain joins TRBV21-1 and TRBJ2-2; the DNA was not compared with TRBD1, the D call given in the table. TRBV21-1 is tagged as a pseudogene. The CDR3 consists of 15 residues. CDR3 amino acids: CASSKGTGVAGELFF. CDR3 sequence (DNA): TGTGCCAGCAGCAAAGGGACAGGGGTGGCCGGGGAGCTGTTTTTT.

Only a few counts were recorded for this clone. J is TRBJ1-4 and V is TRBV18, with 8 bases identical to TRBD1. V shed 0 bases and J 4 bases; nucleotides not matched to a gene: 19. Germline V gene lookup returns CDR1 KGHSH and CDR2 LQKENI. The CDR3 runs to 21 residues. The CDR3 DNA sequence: TGTGCCAGCTCACCACCTTTAATCGACAGGGGCAGCGTTTTTGATAATGAAAAACTGTTTTTT. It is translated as CASSPPLIDRGSVFDNEKLFF.

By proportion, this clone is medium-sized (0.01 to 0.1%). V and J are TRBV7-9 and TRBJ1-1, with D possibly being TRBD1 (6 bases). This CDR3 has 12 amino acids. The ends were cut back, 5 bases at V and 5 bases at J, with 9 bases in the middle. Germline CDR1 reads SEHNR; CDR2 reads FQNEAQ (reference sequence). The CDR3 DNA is TGTGCCAGCAGCGACCAGGGGACTGAAGCTTTCTTT. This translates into CASSDQGTEAFF.

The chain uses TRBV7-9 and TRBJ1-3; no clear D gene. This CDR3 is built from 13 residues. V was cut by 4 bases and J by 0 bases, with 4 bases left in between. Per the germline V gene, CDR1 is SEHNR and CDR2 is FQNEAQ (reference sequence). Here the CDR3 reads CASSSSSGNTIYF. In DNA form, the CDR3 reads TGTGCCAGCAGCTCGAGCTCTGGAAACACCATATATTTT.

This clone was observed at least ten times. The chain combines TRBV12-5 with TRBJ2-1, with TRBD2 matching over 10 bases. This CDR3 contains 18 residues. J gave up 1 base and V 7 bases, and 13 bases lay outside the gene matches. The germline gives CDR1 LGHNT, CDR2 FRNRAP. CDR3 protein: CASALGLAKLESYNEQFF. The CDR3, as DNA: TGTGCTAGTGCCTTGGGACTAGCGAAGCTTGAGTCCTACAATGAGCAGTTCTTC.

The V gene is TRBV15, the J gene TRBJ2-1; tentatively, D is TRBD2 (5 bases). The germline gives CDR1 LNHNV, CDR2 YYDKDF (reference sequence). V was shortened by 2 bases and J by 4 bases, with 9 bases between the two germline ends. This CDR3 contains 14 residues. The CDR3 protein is CATSRSAGYNEQFF. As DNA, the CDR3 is TGTGCCACCAGCAGATCGGCGGGTTACAATGAGCAGTTCTTC. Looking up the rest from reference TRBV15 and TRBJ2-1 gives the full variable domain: DAMVIQNPRYQVTQFGKPVTLSCSQTLNHNVMYWYQQKSSQAPKLLFHYYDKDFNNEADTPDNFQSRRPNTSFCFLDIRSPGLGDTAMYLCATSRSAGYNEQFFGPGTRLTVL.

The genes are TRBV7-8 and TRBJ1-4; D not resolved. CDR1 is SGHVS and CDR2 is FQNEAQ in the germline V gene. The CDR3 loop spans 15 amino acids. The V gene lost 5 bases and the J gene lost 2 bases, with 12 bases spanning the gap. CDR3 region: CASSGQVGTNEKLFF. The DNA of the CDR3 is TGTGCCAGCAGCGGCCAGGTCGGCACTAATGAAAAACTGTTTTTT.

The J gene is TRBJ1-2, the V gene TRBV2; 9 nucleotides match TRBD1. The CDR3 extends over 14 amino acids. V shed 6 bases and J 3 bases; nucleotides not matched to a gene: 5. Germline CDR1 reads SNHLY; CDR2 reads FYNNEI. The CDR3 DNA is TGTGCCAGCAGCCTGGACAGGGGACACTATGGCTACACCTTC. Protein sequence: CASSLDRGHYGYTF.

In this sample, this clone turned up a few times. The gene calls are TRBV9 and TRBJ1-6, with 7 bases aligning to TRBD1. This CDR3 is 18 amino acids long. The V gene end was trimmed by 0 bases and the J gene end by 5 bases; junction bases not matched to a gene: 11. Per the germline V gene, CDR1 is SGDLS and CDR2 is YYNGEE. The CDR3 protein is CASSVGKAGGLDNSPLHF. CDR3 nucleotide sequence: TGTGCCAGCAGCGTAGGCAAGGCAGGGGGTCTGGATAATTCACCCCTCCACTTT.

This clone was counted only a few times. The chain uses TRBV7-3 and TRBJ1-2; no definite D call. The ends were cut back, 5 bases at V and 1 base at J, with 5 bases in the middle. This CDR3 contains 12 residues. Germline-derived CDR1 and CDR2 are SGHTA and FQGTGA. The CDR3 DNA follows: TGTGCCAGCAGCCTAGATAACTATGGCTACACCTTC. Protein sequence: CASSLDNYGYTF.

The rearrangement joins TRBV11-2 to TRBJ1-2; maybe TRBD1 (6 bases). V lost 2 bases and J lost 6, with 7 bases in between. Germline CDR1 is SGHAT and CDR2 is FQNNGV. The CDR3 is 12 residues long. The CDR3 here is CASSLPGDGYTF. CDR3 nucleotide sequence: TGTGCCAGCAGCTTACCAGGGGATGGCTACACCTTC.